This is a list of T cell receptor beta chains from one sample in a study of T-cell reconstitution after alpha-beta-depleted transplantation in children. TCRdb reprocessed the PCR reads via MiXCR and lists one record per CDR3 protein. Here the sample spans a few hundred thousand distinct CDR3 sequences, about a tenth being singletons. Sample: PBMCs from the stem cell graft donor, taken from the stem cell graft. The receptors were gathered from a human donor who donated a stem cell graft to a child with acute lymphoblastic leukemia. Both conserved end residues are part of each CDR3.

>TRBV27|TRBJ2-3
CASSPVLGGSRGQYF
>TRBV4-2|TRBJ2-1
CASSQEAGGPREQFF
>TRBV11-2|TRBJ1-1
CASSFGRGGVSTEAFF
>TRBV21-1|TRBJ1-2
CASSKAPRRGATGATGYTF
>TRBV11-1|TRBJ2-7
CASSWGQGTSGIYYEQYF
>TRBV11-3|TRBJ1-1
CASSLSQGGEAFF
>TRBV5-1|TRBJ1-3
CASSYQTGSGDTIYF
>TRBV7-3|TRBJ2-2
CASSYRENTGELFF
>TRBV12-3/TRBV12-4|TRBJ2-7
CASRNSGTGYEQYF
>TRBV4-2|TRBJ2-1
CAMSRGLAGVTPYNEQFF
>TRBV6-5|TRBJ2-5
CASSYVEGDRVETQYF
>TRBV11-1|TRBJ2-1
CASITGGVYNEQFF
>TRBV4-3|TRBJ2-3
CASSQGTSGRPTDTQYF
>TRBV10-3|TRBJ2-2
CAIKGTSPGELFF
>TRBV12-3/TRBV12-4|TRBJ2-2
CASSGELFF
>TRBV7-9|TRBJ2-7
CASSLAGLAGTYEQYF
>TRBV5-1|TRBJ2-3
CATALWGGGTDTQYF